The 11 T cell receptor beta chains below come from one sample, sequenced in a study of cytomegalovirus exposure and HLA in healthy donors. The PCR used 60 Vbeta and 13 Jbeta primers. This table comes from immunoSEQ multiplex PCR, and its TCRdb copy is limited to in-frame clones, with some not included. The table lists fewer than 150,000 clones, over 60% of them singletons. The sample consisted of PBMCs. These receptors all come from a man aged 40-49 years in good health and CMV-seropositive.

This clone was detected a few times. The gene calls are TRBV19 and TRBJ1-2; TRBD1 is a possible D gene (6 bases). Germline lookup yields CDR1 LNHDA and CDR2 SQIVND (reference sequence). The ends were cut back, 7 bases at V and 5 bases at J, with 14 bases in the middle. The CDR3 sequence is 13 residues long. For the CDR3, the DNA is TGTGCCAGTAACCGGGACATGGGGTATGGCTACACCTTC. Translation: CASNRDMGYGYTF.

This clone was observed a handful of times. The DNA of the CDR3 is TGTGCCAGTAGTATGGGACAGACCTACGAGCAGTACTTC. It specifies CASSMGQTYEQYF. The chain links TRBV19 to TRBJ2-7; 7 bases are shared with TRBD1. CDR1 is LNHDA, CDR2 SQIVND, per germline (reference sequence). Losses at the gene ends were 3 bases for V and 2 bases for J; bases not matched to a gene: 1. This CDR3 spans 13 amino acids.

This chain uses TRBV19 with TRBJ1-2, with TRBD1 identical over 8 bases. With 5 bases clipped from V and 8 bases from J, the junction kept 7 bases outside the gene matches. CDR1 is LNHDA and CDR2 is SQIVND in the germline V gene (reference sequence). The CDR3 runs 13 residues. CDR3 amino acids: CASSPQDRAGYTF. CDR3 DNA sequence: TGTGCCAGTAGTCCGCAGGACAGGGCGGGCTACACCTTC.

The chain employs TRBV7-6 and TRBJ1-6; 9 bases align to TRBD1. The CDR3 is 16 residues long. Germline V gene data show CDR1 as SGHVS and CDR2 as FNYEAQ. J lost 7 bases, V lost 1 base, and 5 bases had no gene match. The CDR3 DNA sequence: TGTGCCAGCAGCTTAGGCCCGGGACAGGGCAATTCACCCCTCCACTTT. Translating it yields CASSLGPGQGNSPLHF.

The V gene is TRBV15, the J gene TRBJ2-5; a possible D gene is TRBD1 (6 bases). Trimming left V 6 bases short and J 1 base short, with 12 bases between. Germline V gene sequence: CDR1 LNHNV, CDR2 YYDKDF (reference sequence). The CDR3 is 14 residues long. The CDR3 region has the DNA TGTGCCACCAGGGTGGGGGCCCTCCAAGAGACCCAGTACTTC. Translating gives CATRVGALQETQYF.

The chain's CDR3 is CASSSLIYRDENTGELFF. The CDR3 nucleotides read TGTGCCAGCAGCTCCTTGATCTACAGGGATGAGAACACCGGGGAGCTGTTTTTT. This chain joins TRBV28 and TRBJ2-2; the D gene is possibly TRBD1 (6 bases). The ends were cut back, 6 bases at V and 1 base at J, with 21 bases in the middle. The CDR3 spans 18 residues. The germline V gene encodes CDR1 MDHEN and CDR2 SYDVKM.

This chain uses TRBV10-1 with TRBJ2-7; tentatively, D is TRBD1 (5 bases). CDR3 size: 13 residues. Germline-derived CDR1 and CDR2 are WNHNN and SYGVQD (reference sequence). V was cut by 2 bases and J by 4 bases, with 9 bases left in between. DNA for the CDR3: TGCGCCAGCAGTGAGGGGGCAAAGTACGAGCAGTACTTC. Its translation: CASSEGAKYEQYF.

This chain joins TRBV6-5 and TRBJ1-1; D may be TRBD1 (6 bases). V lost 0 bases to trimming and J lost 4 bases, with 15 bases between them. The germline CDR1 and CDR2 sequences are MNHEY and SVGAGI. The CDR3 sequence is 16 residues long. This CDR3 is CASSYSRAGVGTEAFF. The CDR3 nucleotides read TGTGCCAGCAGTTACTCGAGAGCAGGGGTGGGCACTGAAGCTTTCTTT.

The rearrangement uses TRBV6-1 and TRBJ1-5; D might be TRBD1 (6 bases). The CDR3 runs 15 residues. V lost 5 bases to trimming and J lost 2 bases, with 13 bases between them. Germline values: CDR1 MNHNS, CDR2 SASEGT. The CDR3, as DNA: TGTGCCAGCAGTAAAAACAGGGACGGCAATCAGCCCCAGCATTTT. Translating gives CASSKNRDGNQPQHF.

The genes are TRBV30 and TRBJ1-5, with a weak D call TRBD1 (6 bases). The V end lost 0 bases, the J end lost 0 bases, and 12 bases lay between the germline ends. The CDR3 loop spans 16 amino acids. In germline, CDR1 is GTSNPN, CDR2 SVGIG (reference sequence). CDR3 loop: CAWSVFGQHSNQPQHF. In DNA, the CDR3 is TGTGCCTGGAGTGTTTTCGGACAGCATAGCAATCAGCCCCAGCATTTT.

The gene calls are TRBV5-4 and TRBJ2-7; 9 bases are a match to TRBD2. V gave up 4 bases and J gave up 3 bases; unmatched junction bases: 11. Looked up from germline, CDR1 is SGHNT and CDR2 is YYREEE (reference sequence). The CDR3 has 16 residues. CDR3 sequence (DNA): TGTGCCAGCAGCCGAGGGGGACTAGCAGGTCACTACGAGCAGTACTTC. It encodes CASSRGGLAGHYEQYF. The full variable domain, its missing parts supplied by reference TRBV5-4 and TRBJ2-7, is ETGVTQSPTHLIKTRGQQVTLRCSSQSGHNTVSWYQQALGQGPQFIFQYYREEENGRGNFPPRFSGLQFPNYSSELNVNALELDDSALYLCASSRGGLAGHYEQYFGPGTRLTVT.